A single sample gave rise to the 28 T cell receptor beta chains below, sequenced in a study of T cell responses to AZD1222 COVID-19 vaccine. TCRdb keeps only in-frame clones here, not all; method: immunoSEQ multiplex PCR. The sample includes 100,000 to 120,000 clones, roughly 92% of them seen just once. Source: peripheral blood, taken 28 days after the second AZD1222 dose. Every receptor here comes from an adult who received the AZD1222 COVID-19 vaccine.

The J gene is TRBJ2-5, the V gene TRBV25-1, with D hard to call. The germline CDR1 and CDR2 sequences are MGHDK and SYGVNS. V lost 2 bases to trimming and J lost 5 bases, with 15 bases between them. This CDR3 region has 15 residues. CDR3 loop: CASSEARSLGETQYF. DNA for the CDR3: TGTGCCAGCAGTGAAGCCCGCAGTCTTGGGGAGACCCAGTACTTC.

In regard to this clone: Germline is not matched at one junction end, which may reflect a read error. The rearrangement uses TRBV7-7 and TRBJ1-2; the match to TRBD1 covers 7 bases. CDR1 is SSHAT, CDR2 FNYEAQ, per germline (reference sequence). The CDR3 extends over 17 amino acids. The CDR3 here is CASSPRAGGRVNYGYTF. Here the CDR3 DNA reads TGTGCTAGCAGCCCCCGGGCAGGGGGAAGGGTGAACTATGGCTACACCTTC. The complete variable domain, with remaining parts taken from reference TRBV7-7 and TRBJ1-2, reads GAGVSQSPRYKVTKRGQDVTLRCDPISSHATLYWYQQALGQGPEFLTYFNYEAQPDKSGLPSDRFSAERPEGSISTLTIQRTEQRDSAMYRCASSPRAGGRVNYGYTFGSGTRLTVV.

This clone showed up just once. The chain carries TRBV5-1 and TRBJ2-5, with TRBD1 matching over 9 bases. Germline-derived CDR1 and CDR2 are SGHRS and YFSETQ. V trimming: 4 bases; J trimming: 4 bases; junction bases outside the gene matches: 8. The CDR3 has 15 residues. CDR3 residues: CASSPDRGPPETQYF. CDR3 in DNA: TGCGCCAGCAGCCCGGACAGGGGCCCCCCAGAGACCCAGTACTTC.

The chain combines TRBV12-3 or TRBV12-4 with TRBJ1-4, with 9 bases that match TRBD1. The CDR3 spans 13 residues. With 4 bases clipped from V and 8 bases from J, the junction kept 2 bases outside the gene matches. The CDR3: CASSWTGDEKLFF. As DNA, the CDR3 is TGTGCCAGCAGTTGGACAGGGGACGAAAAACTGTTTTTT.

The chain combines TRBV5-1 with TRBJ1-2; the D gene is possibly TRBD1 (5 bases). With 5 bases removed from V and 3 bases from J, the gap between germline ends came to 14 bases. The CDR3 runs 14 residues. Germline-derived CDR1 and CDR2 are SGHRS and YFSETQ. The CDR3 reads CASSFLGVDYGYTF. The CDR3 DNA reads TGCGCCAGCAGTTTCTTAGGGGTTGACTATGGCTACACCTTC. Full variable domain (rest looked up from reference TRBV5-1 and TRBJ1-2): KAGVTQTPRYLIKTRGQQVTLSCSPISGHRSVSWYQQTPGQGLQFLFEYFSETQRNKGNFPGRFSGRQFSNSRSEMNVSTLELGDSALYLCASSFLGVDYGYTFGSGTRLTVV.

The chain recombines TRBV6-5 with TRBJ2-2, with D perhaps TRBD2 (6 bases). Between the trimmed V and J ends, which lost 7 bases and 2 bases, there was a span of 11 bases. CDR1 MNHEY and CDR2 SVGAGI come from the germline V gene. The CDR3 is made up of 14 amino acids. The CDR3 region is CASMIAANTGELFF. CDR3 coding DNA: TGTGCCAGCATGATAGCGGCAAACACCGGGGAGCTGTTTTTT.

The genes are TRBV7-3 and TRBJ2-5, with 7 bases lining up with TRBD2. Looked up from germline, CDR1 is SGHTA and CDR2 is FQGTGA. This CDR3 region has 13 residues. Trimming cost V 5 bases and J 5 bases; bases outside gene matches: 5. The CDR3, as DNA: TGTGCCAGCAGCCTCAACGGGGGGGAGACCCAGTACTTC. Translated: CASSLNGGETQYF.

The genes are TRBV11-3 and TRBJ2-7, with D perhaps assigned TRBD1 or TRBD2 (5 bases each). Deletions cut 4 bases from V and 0 bases from J, with 13 bases between. This CDR3 is 15 amino acids long. Germline V CDR1 and CDR2: SGHNT, YENEEA. The CDR3: CASSSRDGSSYEQYF. In nucleotides, the CDR3 is TGTGCCAGCAGCTCCCGGGACGGAAGCTCCTACGAGCAGTACTTC. Supplemented by reference TRBV11-3 and TRBJ2-7, the full variable domain reads EAGVVQSPRYKIIEKKQPVAFWCNPISGHNTLYWYLQNLGQGPELLIRYENEEAVDDSQLPKDRFSAERLKGVDSTLKIQPAELGDSAVYLCASSSRDGSSYEQYFGPGTRLTVT.

The count of this clone is one. The V call is TRBV7-8, the J call TRBJ2-7, with 9 positions matching TRBD1. Germline CDR1 is SGHVS and CDR2 is FQNEAQ. V lost 6 bases and J lost 4; bases outside the gene matches: 7. The CDR3 totals 14 residues. The CDR3, as DNA: TGTGCCAGCAGTCCCGGGACAGGGATATACGAGCAGTACTTC. Protein sequence: CASSPGTGIYEQYF.

This rearrangement joins TRBV10-3 to TRBJ2-1; 9 nucleotides agree with TRBD2. CDR1 is ENHRY and CDR2 is SYGVKD in the germline V gene. There are 15 residues in the CDR3. Trimming cost V 10 bases and J 4 bases; bases outside gene matches: 11. CDR3 loop: CATTETSGAYNEQFF. CDR3 coding DNA: TGTGCCACGACCGAGACTAGCGGAGCTTACAATGAGCAGTTCTTC.

This chain connects TRBV5-4 to TRBJ2-2, with D hard to call. Germline V CDR1 and CDR2: SGHNT, YYREEE (reference sequence). The CDR3 sequence is 14 residues long. The V and J ends lost 5 bases and 6 bases respectively, with 14 bases between them. CDR3 residues: CASSQGLLAGELFF. The CDR3 DNA reads TGTGCCAGCAGTCAAGGGCTTCTGGCCGGGGAGCTGTTTTTT.

The V call is TRBV3-1 (or the pseudogene TRBV3-2), the J call TRBJ1-2; D perhaps matches TRBD1 (6 bases). Trimming cost V 4 bases and J 4 bases, with 22 bases left between them. The CDR3 has 17 residues. Germline-derived CDR1 and CDR2 are LGHDT and YNNKEL (reference sequence). This CDR3 is CASSRPGGGDKSYGYTF. CDR3 DNA sequence: TGTGCCAGCAGCCGCCCGGGGGGAGGGGACAAGAGCTATGGCTACACCTTC.

The J gene is TRBJ1-2, the V gene TRBV28; TRBD1 agrees at 8 bases. CDR3 length: 15 residues. Trimming removed 5 bases from V and 4 bases from J; junction bases left unmatched: 9. Germline CDR1 MDHEN, CDR2 SYDVKM. CDR3 sequence: CASSPLDRGAYGYTF. The DNA for the CDR3 is TGTGCCAGCAGTCCGCTCGACAGGGGCGCCTATGGCTACACCTTC.

Only one count was recorded for this clone. The chain uses TRBV19 and TRBJ2-7; no definite D call. This CDR3 has 16 amino acids. The V gene lost 2 bases and the J gene lost 2 bases, with 16 bases spanning the gap. CDR1 is LNHDA and CDR2 is SQIVND in the germline V gene (reference sequence). The CDR3: CASSITGRPGPYEQYF. The CDR3 nucleotides are TGTGCCAGTAGTATAACCGGACGGCCGGGCCCCTACGAGCAGTACTTC.

With regard to this clone: The sample has other DNA sequences that encode this CDR3 too. The rearrangement joins TRBV28 to TRBJ2-2; 11 bases map to TRBD1. The CDR3 has 16 amino acids. Germline V gives CDR1 MDHEN, CDR2 SYDVKM. V trimming: 2 bases; J trimming: 4 bases; junction bases outside the gene matches: 3. The CDR3 nucleotides read TGTGCCAGCAGTTTACCCGGACAGGGGGCCACCGGGGAGCTGTTTTTT. Translating gives CASSLPGQGATGELFF.

This clone appeared a single time. J is TRBJ2-2 and V is TRBV18; D is perhaps TRBD1 (6 bases). CDR3 length equals 14 residues. The germline CDR1 and CDR2 sequences are KGHSH and LQKENI. The germline V and J ends were trimmed by 3 bases and 6 bases, with 11 bases remaining between them. The CDR3 nucleotides read TGTGCCAGCTCACCGCAGGGGTGGTCCGGGGAGCTGTTTTTT. Amino acid sequence: CASSPQGWSGELFF.

J is TRBJ2-5 and V is TRBV4-3; D is perhaps TRBD2 (5 bases). The CDR3 is 16 amino acids. From germline, CDR1 is LGHNA and CDR2 YSLEER. V was clipped by 0 bases and J by 5 bases, with 16 bases between them. The CDR3 region is CASSQEGVALGETQYF. DNA for the CDR3: TGCGCCAGCAGCCAAGAGGGAGTAGCGCTGGGGGAGACCCAGTACTTC.

The DNA for the CDR3 is TGCAGCGTTGTCCTCTTGTGGGGGTCGTACCAAGAGACCCAGTACTTC. Residues: CSVVLLWGSYQETQYF. This chain connects TRBV29-1 to TRBJ2-5; tentatively, D is TRBD1 or TRBD2 (5 bases each). The CDR3 is 16 residues long. Germline V gives CDR1 SQVTM, CDR2 ANQGSEA. V shed 4 bases and J shed 0 bases, with 18 bases lying between them.

CDR3 bases: TGTGCCAGCAGCTTTCAGGGGGGTGGCTACACCTTC. It is translated as CASSFQGGGYTF. The chain uses TRBV7-9 and TRBJ1-2, with 7 nucleotides matching TRBD1. CDR1 is SEHNR, CDR2 FQNEAQ, per germline (reference sequence). The CDR3 consists of 12 residues. J gave up 7 bases and V 3 bases, and 2 bases lay outside the gene matches.

The chain combines TRBV20-1 with TRBJ1-5; maybe TRBD1 (5 bases). Per germline, CDR1 DFQATT and CDR2 SNEGSKA (reference sequence). This CDR3 has 16 residues. V gave up 3 bases and J gave up 3 bases, with 18 bases separating them. The CDR3 DNA is TGCAGTGCTAGTAGGTGGGGGAGGCAAGACAATCAGCCCCAGCATTTT. Amino acid sequence: CSASRWGRQDNQPQHF.

The V and J genes are TRBV4-2 and TRBJ2-7, with 7 bases identical to TRBD1. V trimming: 2 bases; J trimming: 3 bases; junction bases outside the gene matches: 7. The CDR3 is 15 residues long. The V gene's germline CDR1 is LGHNA and CDR2 YNFKEQ. CDR3 in amino acids: CASSQPGQTLYEQYF. CDR3 in DNA: TGTGCCAGCAGCCAACCGGGACAGACTCTCTACGAGCAGTACTTC.

This chain links TRBV5-4 with TRBJ2-5, with a tentative D call TRBD1 (6 bases). V was shortened by 1 base and J by 5 bases, with 15 bases between the two germline ends. The CDR3 is made up of 15 amino acids. The germline gives CDR1 SGHNT, CDR2 YYREEE (reference sequence). CDR3 loop: CASSLPRAQGETQYF. CDR3 nucleotides: TGTGCCAGCAGCTTGCCCCGGGCCCAGGGGGAGACCCAGTACTTC.

The chain has TRBV9 and TRBJ1-4, with D hard to call. The germline V gene has CDR1 SGDLS and CDR2 YYNGEE. The CDR3 is 13 amino acids. V gave up 0 bases and J gave up 8 bases, with 8 bases separating them. The CDR3: CASSVGPSEKLFF. The CDR3 region has the DNA TGTGCCAGCAGCGTAGGACCATCCGAAAAACTGTTTTTT.

The rearrangement joins TRBV18 to TRBJ2-3, with D maybe TRBD2 (6 bases). The germline V gene has CDR1 KGHSH and CDR2 LQKENI. The CDR3 runs to 14 residues. V was pared by 3 bases and J by 8 bases, with 15 bases between. The CDR3 sequence is CASSPRLGRGTQYF. In DNA form, the CDR3 reads TGTGCCAGCTCACCCCGACTTGGGCGGGGTACGCAGTATTTT.

The CDR3 DNA is TGTGCCAGCAGCTCGCGCGCTGGAAACACCATATATTTT. It translates to CASSSRAGNTIYF. This sequence joins TRBV6-5 and TRBJ1-3, with unresolved D. Germline V gene lookup returns CDR1 MNHEY and CDR2 SVGAGI. The CDR3 consists of 13 residues. V was clipped by 6 bases and J by 2 bases, with 8 bases between them.

The chain recombines TRBV5-6 with TRBJ1-4, with a tentative D call TRBD1 (6 bases). The CDR3 is 17 amino acids. The ends were cut back, 5 bases at V and 7 bases at J, with 24 bases in the middle. Germline CDR1 reads SGHDT; CDR2 reads YYEEEE. The CDR3 DNA reads as TGTGCCAGCAGTTTGAATGCAGGGGATTTAGTAAGTGAAAAACTGTTTTTT. It codes for CASSLNAGDLVSEKLFF.

This chain joins TRBV5-6 and TRBJ2-7; D is possibly TRBD1 (5 bases). The germline V and J ends were trimmed by 5 bases and 9 bases, with 21 bases remaining between them. Germline V gene sequence: CDR1 SGHDT, CDR2 YYEEEE. The CDR3 is 14 amino acids. This chain's CDR3 is CASSSKPQGAGQYF. The CDR3 DNA reads TGTGCCAGCAGTTCTAAACCTCAGGGTGCCGGGCAGTACTTC.

This chain joins TRBV7-9 and TRBJ1-3; maybe TRBD1 (5 bases). Germline V gene lookup returns CDR1 SEHNR and CDR2 FQNEAQ (reference sequence). This CDR3 comprises 17 residues. Trimming stripped 3 bases from V and 3 bases from J, with 18 bases between. In DNA, the CDR3 is TGTGCCAGCAGCTTCCCATCAAGCGGGGGGTTTGGAAACACCATATATTTT. Translated, it gives CASSFPSSGGFGNTIYF.